This is a list of T cell receptor beta chains from one sample in a study of T cell responses to AZD1222 COVID-19 vaccine. Repertoires were generated with immunoSEQ multiplex PCR, while TCRdb's copy carries only in-frame clones and drops some. The sample consists of 95,000 to 100,000 clones, about 90% of them appearing once. The sample was peripheral blood, taken on day 0 of AZD1222 vaccination. The origin of the receptors is an adult in good health. Each CDR3 is given with its conserved first and last residue. D genes are given only for firm matches. Some rows have no size entry. The others give once, few or many, or a class for an expanded clone.

TRBJ1-1 | - | - | TRBV28 | CASSSPGGVDEAFF | TGTGCCAGCAGTTCCCCCGGAGGGGTGGATGAAGCTTTCTTT
TRBJ1-2 | TRBD1 | - | TRBV6-1 | CASSEGQGFYGYTF | TGTGCCAGCAGTGAGGGACAGGGGTTCTATGGCTACACCTTC
TRBJ1-5 | - | - | TRBV30 | CAWSPQGQPQHF | TGTGCCTGGAGCCCACAGGGACAGCCCCAGCATTTT
TRBJ1-5 | TRBD1 | - | TRBV2 | CASRAGGGQPQHF | TGTGCCAGCAGGGCAGGGGGCGGACAGCCCCAGCATTTT
TRBJ1-5 | TRBD1 | - | TRBV5-1 | CASSLGDRGLDQPQHF | TGCGCCAGCAGCTTGGGGGACAGGGGGCTCGATCAGCCCCAGCATTTT
TRBJ2-7 | - | - | TRBV4-2 | CASSQDPRTDYEQYF | TGTGCCAGCAGCCAAGATCCTCGGACCGACTACGAGCAGTACTTC
TRBJ2-7 | TRBD2 | - | TRBV27 | CASSLSAIQRGSYEQYF | TGTGCCAGCAGTTTATCGGCGATTCAGCGGGGTTCCTACGAGCAGTACTTC
TRBJ2-3 | TRBD2 | - | TRBV2 | CASSEALGLAGPNYMATQYF | TGTGCCAGCAGTGAAGCGCTTGGGCTAGCGGGACCCAATTATATGGCTACGCAGTATTTT
TRBJ1-6 | TRBD1 | - | TRBV28 | CASREETGGAYNSPLHF | TGTGCCAGCAGGGAAGAGACAGGGGGCGCCTATAATTCACCCCTCCACTTT
TRBJ1-5 | - | - | TRBV4-2 | CASSQENQPQHF | TGTGCCAGCAGCCAAGAAAATCAGCCCCAGCATTTT
TRBJ2-1 | - | - | TRBV12-5 | CASGPGSAWQFF | TGTGCTAGTGGCCCTGGGAGTGCCTGGCAGTTCTTC
TRBJ1-2 | - | - | TRBV14 | CASSQVFGGYTF | TGTGCCAGCAGCCAGGTGTTTGGTGGCTACACCTTC
TRBJ2-1 | TRBD1 | once | TRBV29-1 | CSVHSADRYLFNEQFF | TGCAGCGTTCATTCGGCGGACAGGTATCTGTTCAATGAGCAGTTCTTC
TRBJ2-1 | - | - | TRBV9 | CASSATGSVLNEQFF | TGTGCCAGCAGCGCCACAGGGAGTGTGTTAAATGAGCAGTTCTTC
TRBJ2-7 | - | - | TRBV10-3 | CAISESDHEQYF | TGTGCCATCAGTGAGTCTGACCACGAGCAGTACTTC
TRBJ2-7 | - | - | TRBV21-1 | CASSKTKRDEQYF | TGTGCCAGCAGCAAGACAAAAAGGGACGAGCAGTACTTC
TRBJ2-7 | - | - | TRBV12-3/TRBV12-4 | CASSFSGSYEQYF | TGTGCCAGCAGTTTCTCCGGGTCCTACGAGCAGTACTTC
TRBJ2-3 | - | - | TRBV11-3 | CASSLQSGLTDTQYF | TGTGCCAGCAGCTTACAAAGCGGGTTAACAGATACGCAGTATTTT
TRBJ2-7 | TRBD2 | - | TRBV5-1 | CASSRTSLPLGEQYF | TGCGCCAGCAGCCGGACTAGCTTACCCTTGGGCGAGCAGTACTTC
TRBJ2-7 | TRBD2 | - | TRBV18 | CASSPPDRTSGAYEQYF | TGTGCCAGCTCACCACCGGATAGGACTAGCGGGGCGTACGAGCAGTACTTC
TRBJ2-2 | - | - | TRBV10-3 | CAIGTGNTGELFF | TGTGCCATCGGGACCGGGAACACCGGGGAGCTGTTTTTT
TRBJ2-7 | - | few | TRBV2 | CASNPTTSTTYEQYF | TGTGCCAGCAACCCCACCACCTCCACTACCTACGAGCAGTACTTC
TRBJ1-1 | TRBD1 | - | TRBV6-5 | CASSYTMTGVNTEAFF | TGTGCCAGCAGTTACACAATGACAGGGGTGAACACTGAAGCTTTCTTT
TRBJ1-5 | - | - | TRBV28 | CASSLSLSNQPQHF | TGTGCCAGCAGTTTAAGTCTATCAAATCAGCCCCAGCATTTT
TRBJ2-1 | TRBD2 | - | TRBV3-1/TRBV3-2 | CASIASGSSYNEQFF | TGTGCCAGCATCGCTAGCGGGAGCTCCTACAATGAGCAGTTCTTC
TRBJ2-3 | - | - | TRBV3-1/TRBV3-2 | CASSLSTDTQYF | TGTGCCAGCAGCCTTAGCACAGATACGCAGTATTTT
TRBJ1-5 | - | - | TRBV28 | CASTDGGRGNQPQHF | TGTGCCAGCACCGATGGGGGGAGAGGCAATCAGCCCCAGCATTTT
TRBJ1-2 | TRBD1 | - | TRBV5-1 | CASRPTGGYGYTF | TGCGCCAGCAGGCCTACAGGGGGCTATGGCTACACCTTC
TRBJ1-4 | - | once | TRBV14 | CASSQVPNEKLFF | TGTGCCAGCAGCCAAGTACCTAATGAAAAACTGTTTTTT
TRBJ1-6 | TRBD1 | - | TRBV5-1 | CASSSSGTGTTLEGSPLHF | TGCGCCAGCAGCTCCTCCGGGACAGGGACAACTCTGGAGGGTTCACCCCTCCACTTT
TRBJ2-4 | - | - | TRBV6-5 | CASSYSLGSTDIQYF | TGTGCCAGCAGTTACTCGCTCGGATCAACCGACATTCAGTACTTC
TRBJ2-7 | - | - | TRBV20-1 | CSASTGYEQYF | TGCAGTGCCAGCACAGGATACGAGCAGTACTTC
TRBJ1-2 | TRBD1 | - | TRBV5-1 | CASSGTGWGSDYGYTF | TGCGCCAGCAGCGGGACAGGGTGGGGAAGCGACTATGGCTACACCTTC
TRBJ2-7 | - | - | TRBV20-1 | CSASNFRRSSYEQYF | TGCAGTGCTAGTAACTTTAGGCGCAGCTCCTACGAGCAGTACTTC
TRBJ1-3 | - | - | TRBV10-3 | CAISEWKGLGSSGNTIYF | TGTGCCATCAGTGAGTGGAAGGGACTGGGGAGCTCTGGAAACACCATATATTTT
TRBJ2-1 | TRBD2 | - | TRBV19 | CASSIRPSGDQYNEQFF | TGTGCCAGTAGTATACGGCCTAGCGGAGACCAATACAATGAGCAGTTCTTC
TRBJ1-5 | - | - | TRBV14 | CASSQVGQPQHF | TGTGCCAGCAGCCAAGTTGGTCAGCCCCAGCATTTT
TRBJ2-5 | - | - | TRBV6-1 | CASSDPGTVLQTQYF | TGTGCCAGCAGTGACCCGGGGACGGTTCTACAGACCCAGTACTTC
TRBJ2-5 | - | - | TRBV27 | CASSFAGRGETQYF | TGTGCCAGCAGTTTCGCGGGCAGAGGCGAGACCCAGTACTTC
TRBJ1-5 | - | - | TRBV18 | CASSLVGNYDQPQHF | TGTGCCAGCTCCCTGGTCGGCAACTATGATCAGCCCCAGCATTTT
TRBJ1-6 | - | - | TRBV3-1/TRBV3-2 | CASSQGSSYNSPLHF | TGTGCCAGCAGCCAAGGAAGCTCCTATAATTCACCCCTCCACTTT
TRBJ1-5 | - | - | TRBV30 | CAWSTEYSNQPQHF | TGTGCCTGGAGTACGGAATATAGCAATCAGCCCCAGCATTTT
TRBJ2-3 | TRBD2 | - | TRBV30 | CAWNRGRARDTQYF | TGTGCCTGGAATCGCGGGAGGGCCCGAGATACGCAGTATTTT
TRBJ2-3 | TRBD2 | - | TRBV6-5 | CASSYSGAGEVDTQYF | TGTGCCAGCAGTTACTCTGGGGCGGGGGAAGTAGATACGCAGTATTTT
TRBJ2-7 | - | few | TRBV19 | CASGRELHYEQYF | TGTGCCAGCGGACGAGAGCTCCACTACGAGCAGTACTTC
TRBJ1-3 | - | - | TRBV11-3 | CASSVRGDTIYF | TGTGCCAGCAGCGTTCGTGGGGACACCATATATTTT
TRBJ1-4 | - | - | TRBV4-1 | CASSQSSTGNEKLFF | TGCGCCAGCAGCCAATCCTCGACAGGAAATGAAAAACTGTTTTTT
TRBJ1-2 | - | - | TRBV2 | CASSPQGWGYGYTF | TGTGCCAGCAGTCCCCAGGGGTGGGGCTATGGCTACACCTTC
TRBJ1-1 | - | - | TRBV2 | CASSSQGNTEAFF | TGTGCCAGCAGTTCTCAGGGGAACACTGAAGCTTTCTTT